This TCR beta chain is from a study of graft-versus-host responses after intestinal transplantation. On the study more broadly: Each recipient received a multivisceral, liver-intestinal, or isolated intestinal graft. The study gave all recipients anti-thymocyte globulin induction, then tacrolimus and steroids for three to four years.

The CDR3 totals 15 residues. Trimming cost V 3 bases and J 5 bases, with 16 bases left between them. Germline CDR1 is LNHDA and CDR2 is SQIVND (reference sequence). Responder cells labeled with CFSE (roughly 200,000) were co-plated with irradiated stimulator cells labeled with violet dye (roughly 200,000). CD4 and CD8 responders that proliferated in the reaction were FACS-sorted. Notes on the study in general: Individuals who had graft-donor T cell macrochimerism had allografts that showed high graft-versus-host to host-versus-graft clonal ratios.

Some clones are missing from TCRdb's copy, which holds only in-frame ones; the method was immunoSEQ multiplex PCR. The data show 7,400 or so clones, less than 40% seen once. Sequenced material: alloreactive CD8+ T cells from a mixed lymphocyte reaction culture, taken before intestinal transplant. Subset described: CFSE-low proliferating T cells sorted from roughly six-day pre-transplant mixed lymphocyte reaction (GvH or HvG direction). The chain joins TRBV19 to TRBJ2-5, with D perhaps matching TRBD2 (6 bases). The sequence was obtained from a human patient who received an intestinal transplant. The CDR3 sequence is CASSIGSRGSETQYF. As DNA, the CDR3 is TGTGCCAGTAGTATTGGTTCCCGGGGGAGTGAGACCCAGTACTTC.